This T cell receptor (beta chain) was identified in a study of identical twins. Notes on the study in general: Models predicted too little out-of-frame TCR alpha sharing in monozygotic twins.

From the 5' RACE reads, TCRdb called clonotypes with MiXCR, one entry per CDR3 protein. The sample consists of hundreds of thousands of distinct CDR3 sequences, about 8.9% of them appearing once. At least ten counts were recorded for this clonotype. Its antigen is as yet unknown. A further study also used this sample, focusing on yellow fever vaccine responses in identical twins.

Source material: memory (CD45RO+) T cells sorted from blood. The sequence was collected from a woman aged 18 to 35 in good health.

The CDR3 coding sequence is TGTGCCAGCAGAACCGGACTAGCGGGAGGATCCTACAATGAGCAGTTCTTC. It is translated as CASRTGLAGGSYNEQFF. V and J are TRBV12-3 or TRBV12-4 and TRBJ2-1, with 14 nucleotides matching TRBD2. The CDR3 runs 17 residues. V trimming: 6 bases; J trimming: 1 base; junction bases outside the gene matches: 5.